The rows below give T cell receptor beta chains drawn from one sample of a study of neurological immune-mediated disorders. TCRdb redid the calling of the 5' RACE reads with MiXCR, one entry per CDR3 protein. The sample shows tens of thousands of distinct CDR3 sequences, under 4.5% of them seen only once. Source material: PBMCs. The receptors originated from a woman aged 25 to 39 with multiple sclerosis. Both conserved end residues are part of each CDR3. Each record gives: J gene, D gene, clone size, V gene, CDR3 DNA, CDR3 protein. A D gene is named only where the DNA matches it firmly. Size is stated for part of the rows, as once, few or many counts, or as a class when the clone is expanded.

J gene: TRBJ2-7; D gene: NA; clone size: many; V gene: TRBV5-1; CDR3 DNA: TGCGCCAGCAGCGGGCTCCCATACGAGCAGTACTTC; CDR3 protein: CASSGLPYEQYF
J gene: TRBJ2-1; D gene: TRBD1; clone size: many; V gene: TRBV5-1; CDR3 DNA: TGCGCCAGCAGCCGACTACAGGGGGACCCCCCCTACAATGAGCAGTTCTTC; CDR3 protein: CASSRLQGDPPYNEQFF
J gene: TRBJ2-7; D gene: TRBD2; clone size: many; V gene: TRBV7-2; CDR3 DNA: TGTGCCAGCAGCTCCGGACTAGCTCGGCGGGAGCAGTACTTC; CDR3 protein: CASSSGLARREQYF
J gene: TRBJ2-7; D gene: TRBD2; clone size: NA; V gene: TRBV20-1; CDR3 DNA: TGCAGTGCTAGAGGACTAGCGGGGTCCTACGAGCAGTACTTC; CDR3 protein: CSARGLAGSYEQYF
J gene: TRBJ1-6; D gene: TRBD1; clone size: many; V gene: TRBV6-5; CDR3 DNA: TGTGCCAGCAGTCGACAGGGAGTCTTGGCTTCACCCCTCAACTTT; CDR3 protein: CASSRQGVLASPLNF
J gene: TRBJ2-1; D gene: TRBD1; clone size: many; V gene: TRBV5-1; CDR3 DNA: TGCGCCAGCAGCCAGACAGGGGCCAACTACAATGAGCAGTTCTTC; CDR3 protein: CASSQTGANYNEQFF
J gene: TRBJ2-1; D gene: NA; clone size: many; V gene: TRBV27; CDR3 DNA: TGTGCCAGCGGGGGGTTAAGCTCCTACAATGAGCAGTTCTTC; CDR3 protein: CASGGLSSYNEQFF
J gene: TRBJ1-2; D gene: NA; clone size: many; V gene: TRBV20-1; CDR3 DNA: TGCAGTGCTAGAGACCCAATGGGGTCCTATGGCTACACCTTC; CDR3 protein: CSARDPMGSYGYTF
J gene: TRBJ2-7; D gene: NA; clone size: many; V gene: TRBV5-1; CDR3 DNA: TGCGCCAGCAGCTTGAAGGCAGGCGATACCTACGAGCAGTACTTC; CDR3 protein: CASSLKAGDTYEQYF
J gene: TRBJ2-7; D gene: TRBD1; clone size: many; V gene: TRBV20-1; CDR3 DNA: TGCAGTGCTAGCCTCCGGGGACAGCCGTTTTCCTACGAGCAGTACTTC; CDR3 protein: CSASLRGQPFSYEQYF
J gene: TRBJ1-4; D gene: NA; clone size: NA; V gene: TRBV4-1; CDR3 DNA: TGCGCCAGCAGCCAAGGCGATACTAATGAAAAACTGTTTTTT; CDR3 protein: CASSQGDTNEKLFF
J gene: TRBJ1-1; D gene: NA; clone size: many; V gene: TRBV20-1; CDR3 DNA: TGCAGTGCTAGGGGGACCTCCGGCGACACTGAAGCTTTCTTT; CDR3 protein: CSARGTSGDTEAFF
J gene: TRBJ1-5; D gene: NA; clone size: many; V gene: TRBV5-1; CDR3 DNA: TGCGCCAGCAGCTTCACGGGCAATCAGCCCCAGAATTTT; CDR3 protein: CASSFTGNQPQNF
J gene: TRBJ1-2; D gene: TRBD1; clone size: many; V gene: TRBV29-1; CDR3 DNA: TGCAGCGTTGAAGATTCCGGGACAGGGGGCGCGATCTATGGCTACACCTTC; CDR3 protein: CSVEDSGTGGAIYGYTF
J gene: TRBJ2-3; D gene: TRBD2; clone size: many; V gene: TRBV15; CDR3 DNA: TGTGCCACCAGCAGAGATATAGCGCGGGGGGGCCGATCAGATACGCAGTATTTT; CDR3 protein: CATSRDIARGGRSDTQYF
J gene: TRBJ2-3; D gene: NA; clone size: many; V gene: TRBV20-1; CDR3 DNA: TGCAGTGCTAGAGATTGGCAGATTAGCACAGATACGCAGTATTTT; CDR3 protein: CSARDWQISTDTQYF
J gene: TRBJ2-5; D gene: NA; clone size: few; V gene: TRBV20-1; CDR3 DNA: TGCAGTGCTAGAGGGGTCGCGCAAGAGACCCAGTACTTC; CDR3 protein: CSARGVAQETQYF
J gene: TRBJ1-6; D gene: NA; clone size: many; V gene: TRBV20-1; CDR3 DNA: TGCAGTGCTAGAGGAGGGGCAGGTAATTCACCCCTCCACTTT; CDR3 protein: CSARGGAGNSPLHF
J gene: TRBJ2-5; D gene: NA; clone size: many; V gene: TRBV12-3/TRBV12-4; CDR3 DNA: TGTGCCAGCAGTTTAGCCCGCCGAGGGCAAGAGACCCAGTACTTC; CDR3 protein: CASSLARRGQETQYF
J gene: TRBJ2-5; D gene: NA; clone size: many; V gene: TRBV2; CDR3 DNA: TGTGCCAGCAGTGATCTTTTGTTCGAGACCCAGTACTTC; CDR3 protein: CASSDLLFETQYF
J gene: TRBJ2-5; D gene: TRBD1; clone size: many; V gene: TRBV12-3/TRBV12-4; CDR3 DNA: TGTGCCAGCAGTTTGGGACAGGGAACCCAAGAGACCCAGTACTTC; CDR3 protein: CASSLGQGTQETQYF
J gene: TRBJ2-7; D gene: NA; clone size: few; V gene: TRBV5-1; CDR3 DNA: TGCGCCAGCAGCTTGGGACAGAGCCTTGACGAGCAGTACTTC; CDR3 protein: CASSLGQSLDEQYF
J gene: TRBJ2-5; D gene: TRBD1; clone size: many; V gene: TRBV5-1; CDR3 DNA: TGCGCCAGCAGCCCAGGGGGCAGTGAAGAGACCCAGTACTTC; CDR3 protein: CASSPGGSEETQYF
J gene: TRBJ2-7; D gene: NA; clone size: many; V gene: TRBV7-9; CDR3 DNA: TGTGCCAGCAGCAGAAACACCGGGACGAGCTCCTACGAGCAGTACTTC; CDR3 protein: CASSRNTGTSSYEQYF
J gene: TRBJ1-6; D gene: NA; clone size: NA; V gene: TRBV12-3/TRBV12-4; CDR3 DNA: TGTGCCGGCTGGGCGGGGGTGGGTAATTCACCCCTCAACTTT; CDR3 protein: CAGWAGVGNSPLNF
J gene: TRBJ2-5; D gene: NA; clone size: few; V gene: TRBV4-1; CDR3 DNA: TGCGCCAGCAGCCAAGACCAGGGGATCGGTAAAGAGACACAGTACTTC; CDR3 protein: CASSQDQGIGKETQYF
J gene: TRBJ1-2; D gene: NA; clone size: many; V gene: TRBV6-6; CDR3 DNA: TGTGCCAGCAGTTACCGGGGGGCTGACTATGGCTACACCTTC; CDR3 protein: CASSYRGADYGYTF
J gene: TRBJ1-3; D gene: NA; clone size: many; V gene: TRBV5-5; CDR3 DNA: TGTGCCAGCAGCTTGTACCGGGGGGGCTCTGGAAACACCATATATTTT; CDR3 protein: CASSLYRGGSGNTIYF
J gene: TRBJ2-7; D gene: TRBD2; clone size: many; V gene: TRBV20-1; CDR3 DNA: TGCAGTGCCCAGAACGTGCAGCGGGGGGTTTCCTACGAGCAGTACTTC; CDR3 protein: CSAQNVQRGVSYEQYF
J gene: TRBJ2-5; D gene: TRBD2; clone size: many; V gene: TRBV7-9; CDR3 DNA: TGTGCCAGCAGCCCCACGAGGAGCGGGGGAAAAGAGACCCAGTACTTC; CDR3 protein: CASSPTRSGGKETQYF
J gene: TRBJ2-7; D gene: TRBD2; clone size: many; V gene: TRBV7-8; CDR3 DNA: TGTGCCAGCAGGTCGACTAGCGGGAGCCTCTACGAGCAGTACTTC; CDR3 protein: CASRSTSGSLYEQYF
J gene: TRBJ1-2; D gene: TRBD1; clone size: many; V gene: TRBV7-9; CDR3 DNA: TGTGCCAGCAGCTCCCAGGGGGGGTTTGCTGGCTACACCTTC; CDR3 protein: CASSSQGGFAGYTF
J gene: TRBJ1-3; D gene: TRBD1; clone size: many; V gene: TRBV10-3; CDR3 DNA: TGTGCCATCAGTGGGGAGTTGACAGGGGAAGGAAACACCATATATTTT; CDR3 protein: CAISGELTGEGNTIYF
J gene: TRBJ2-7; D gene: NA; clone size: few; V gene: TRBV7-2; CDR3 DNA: TGTGCCAGCAGGGCCAGCGCTTCCTACGAGCAGTACTTC; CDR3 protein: CASRASASYEQYF
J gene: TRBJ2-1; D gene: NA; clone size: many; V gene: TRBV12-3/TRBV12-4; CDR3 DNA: TGTGCCAGCAGTTTGGGGGCAGGGCTGACAAATGAGCAGTTCTTC; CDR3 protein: CASSLGAGLTNEQFF
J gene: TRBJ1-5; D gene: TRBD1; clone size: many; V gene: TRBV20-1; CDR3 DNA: TGCAGTGCTCCCTCGACAGGGACATACAATCAGCCCCAGCATTTT; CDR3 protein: CSAPSTGTYNQPQHF
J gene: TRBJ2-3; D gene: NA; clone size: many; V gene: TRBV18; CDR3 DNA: TGTGCCAGCTCACCCGCGACAGGCCTAAGCACAGATACGCAGTATTTT; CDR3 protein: CASSPATGLSTDTQYF
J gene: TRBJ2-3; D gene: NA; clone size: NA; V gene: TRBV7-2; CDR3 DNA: TGTGCCAGCAGCTTTCCGAGCGGGAGCACAGATACGCAGTATTTT; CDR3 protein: CASSFPSGSTDTQYF
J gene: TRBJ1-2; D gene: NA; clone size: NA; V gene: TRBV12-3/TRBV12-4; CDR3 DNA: TGTGCCAGCAGTTTGAGCATGGGGAGTTATGGCTACACCTTC; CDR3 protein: CASSLSMGSYGYTF
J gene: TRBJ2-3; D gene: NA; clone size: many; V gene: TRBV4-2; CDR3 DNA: TGTGCCAGCAGCCAAGAGGGAGAGGACACAGATACGCAGTATTTT; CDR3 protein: CASSQEGEDTDTQYF
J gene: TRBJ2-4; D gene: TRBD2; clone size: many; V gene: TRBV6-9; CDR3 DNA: TGTGCCAGCAGTTACGTCCTAGCGGGAGGAGGTGGGGCCAAAAACATTCAGTACTTC; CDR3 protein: CASSYVLAGGGGAKNIQYF
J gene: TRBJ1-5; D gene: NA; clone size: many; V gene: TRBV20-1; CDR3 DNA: TGCAGTGCTAGTTGGTCTGTAGATAATCAGCCCCAGCATTTT; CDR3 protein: CSASWSVDNQPQHF
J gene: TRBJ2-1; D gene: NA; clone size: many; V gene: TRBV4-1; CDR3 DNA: TGCGCCAGCAGCCAGAACGTAGCCATGAATGAGCAGTTCTTC; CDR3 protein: CASSQNVAMNEQFF
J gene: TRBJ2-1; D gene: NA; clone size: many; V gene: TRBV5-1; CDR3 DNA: TGCGCCAGCAGGGATACTAGCAATGAGCAGTTCTTC; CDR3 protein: CASRDTSNEQFF
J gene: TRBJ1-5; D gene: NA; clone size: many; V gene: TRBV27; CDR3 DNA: TGTGCCAGCAGTTCTAGGCAGGGCAATCAGCCCCAGCATTTT; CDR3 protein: CASSSRQGNQPQHF
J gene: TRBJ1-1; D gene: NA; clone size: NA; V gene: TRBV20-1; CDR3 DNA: TGCAGTGCTAGATTAACGAACACTGAAGCTTTCTTT; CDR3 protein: CSARLTNTEAFF
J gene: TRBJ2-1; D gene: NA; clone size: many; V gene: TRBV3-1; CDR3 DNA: TGTGCCAGCAGCCAAGGCCTCCTGGGGGCTAGGGAGCAGTTCTTC; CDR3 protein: CASSQGLLGAREQFF
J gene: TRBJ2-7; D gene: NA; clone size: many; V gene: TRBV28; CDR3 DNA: TGTGCCAGCAGATCTCCCCGGGACGGGAATTCCTACGAGCAGTACTTC; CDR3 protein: CASRSPRDGNSYEQYF
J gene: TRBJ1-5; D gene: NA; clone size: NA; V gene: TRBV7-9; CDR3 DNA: TGTGCCAGCAGCTTAGCCGATAAAGGTCCCCAGAATTTT; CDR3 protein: CASSLADKGPQNF
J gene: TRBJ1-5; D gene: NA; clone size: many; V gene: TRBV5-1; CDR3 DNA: TGCGCCAGCAGCTTGGGTTCCGGGCAGCCCCAGCATTTT; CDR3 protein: CASSLGSGQPQHF
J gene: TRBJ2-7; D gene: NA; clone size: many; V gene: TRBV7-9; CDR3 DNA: TGTGCCAGCAGCTCAGACAGCCCCTACGAGCAGTACTTC; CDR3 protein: CASSSDSPYEQYF
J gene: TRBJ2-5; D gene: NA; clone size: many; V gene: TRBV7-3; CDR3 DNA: TGTGCCAGCAGCTCCAACACCCCCGGGTCCTTGCTAGGGACCCAGTACTTC; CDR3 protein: CASSSNTPGSLLGTQYF
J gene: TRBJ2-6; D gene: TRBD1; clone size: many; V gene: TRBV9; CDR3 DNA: TGTGCCAGCAGCGTGCGACAGGGGGCGGGTGGGGCCAACGTCCTGACTTTC; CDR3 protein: CASSVRQGAGGANVLTF
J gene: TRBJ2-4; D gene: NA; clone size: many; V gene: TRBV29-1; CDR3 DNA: TGCAGCGTTGTCTCAGTACTTGCAAACATTCAGTACTTC; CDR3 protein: CSVVSVLANIQYF
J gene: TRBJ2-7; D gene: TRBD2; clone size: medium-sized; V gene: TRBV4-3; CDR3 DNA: TGCGCCAGCAGCCAAGATATGACTAGCGGGAGTAAGTACTTC; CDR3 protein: CASSQDMTSGSKYF
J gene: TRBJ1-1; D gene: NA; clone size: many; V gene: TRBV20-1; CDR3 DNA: TGCAGTGCTAGATTCCCGAACACTGAAGCTTTCTTT; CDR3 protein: CSARFPNTEAFF
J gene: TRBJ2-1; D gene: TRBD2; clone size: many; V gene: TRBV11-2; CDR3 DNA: TGTGCCAGCAGCTTAATGGCGGGAGTGGATGAGCAGTTCTTC; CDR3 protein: CASSLMAGVDEQFF
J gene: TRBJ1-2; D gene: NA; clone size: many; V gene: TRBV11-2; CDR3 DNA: TGTGCCAGCAGCACCTGGACGGCCGAAGCGGATGGCTACACCTTC; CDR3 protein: CASSTWTAEADGYTF
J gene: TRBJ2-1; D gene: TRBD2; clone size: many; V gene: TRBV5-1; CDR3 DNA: TGCGCCAGCAGCTTCCGGGGGGAAGACAATGAGCAGTTCTTC; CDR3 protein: CASSFRGEDNEQFF
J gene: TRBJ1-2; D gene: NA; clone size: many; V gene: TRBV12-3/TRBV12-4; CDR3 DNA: TGTGCCAGCAGTTTTCAGGCAGGGAGGGGATATGGCTACACCTTC; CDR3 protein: CASSFQAGRGYGYTF